The next 21 T cell receptor beta chains were all read from a single sample in a study of regulatory T cells in long-lasting Graves disease. Time point of the sample: newly diagnosed GD, antithyroid drugs for less than 3 months. From PBMCs, RNA was extracted and then used to make the TCR library. Assembly of TCR beta libraries relied on iRepertoire HTBI primers together with Arm-PCR of CDR3 regions. MiXCR, applied by TCRdb to the multiplex PCR reads, yields one record per CDR3 protein. In the table there are about 310,000 distinct CDR3 sequences, about 20% of which are singletons. The material was peripheral blood mononuclear cells (PBMCs), obtained at new diagnosis, from a patient treated with antithyroid drugs. The receptor set was obtained from a female donor with Graves disease.

In DNA form, the CDR3 reads TGTGCCAGCAGCTTACTCCCACCCGGGACTAGCGGCTACAATGAGCAGTTCTTC. It encodes CASSLLPPGTSGYNEQFF. The gene calls are TRBV7-6 and TRBJ2-1; 11 bases line up with TRBD2. The CDR3 contains 18 residues. V was pared by 2 bases and J by 3 bases, with 9 bases of the junction left unmatched. Looked up from germline, CDR1 is SGHVS and CDR2 is FNYEAQ.

At least ten counts were recorded for this clonotype. The CDR3 DNA is TGTGCCAGCAGCCAAGTGAGGGATCTGGAGCAGTTCTTC. It yields the protein CASSQVRDLEQFF. The V call is TRBV4-2, the J call TRBJ2-1, with TRBD2 as a possible D gene (5 bases). The CDR3 runs 13 residues. V lost 1 base and J lost 10, with 11 bases in between. CDR1 LGHNA and CDR2 YNFKEQ come from the germline V gene.

This clonotype was found many times. The chain employs TRBV20-1 and TRBJ2-3, with D uncertain. The V end lost 1 base, the J end lost 4 bases, and 15 bases lay between the germline ends. This CDR3 is 15 amino acids long. Germline V gene sequence: CDR1 DFQATT, CDR2 SNEGSKA (reference sequence). The CDR3 is CSARGTQRRADTQYF. The CDR3 DNA reads TGCAGTGCTAGAGGGACCCAGAGGCGTGCAGATACGCAGTATTTT.

This clonotype was observed many times. The J gene is TRBJ2-7, the V gene TRBV29-1, with TRBD2 matching 8 bases. V shed 2 bases and J 1 base; nucleotides not matched to a gene: 10. CDR3 length: 16 amino acids. CDR1 and CDR2 (germline): SQVTM, ANQGSEA. The CDR3 nucleotides read TGCAGCGTTGAACTAGGGCTAGCGGGCCATTCCTACGAGCAGTACTTC. It yields the protein CSVELGLAGHSYEQYF.

This clonotype appeared once. Mismatch with germline at one junction end may stem from a read error. The genes are TRBV11-1 and TRBJ1-4; no clear D. This CDR3 region has 14 residues. From germline, CDR1 is SGHAT and CDR2 FQDESV (reference sequence). CDR3 region: CASSQNGLNGKLFF. CDR3 nucleotide sequence: TGTGCCAGCAGCCAAAACGGCTTAAATGGAAAACTGTTTTTT. Combining the CDR3 with reference TRBV11-1 and TRBJ1-4 gives the whole variable domain EAEVAQSPRYKITEKSQAVAFWCDPISGHATLYWYRQILGQGPELLVQFQDESVVDDSQLPKDRFSAERLKGVDSTLKIQPAELGDSAMYLCASSQNGLNGKLFFGSGTQLSVL.

This clonotype showed up just a few times. The chain couples TRBV2 to TRBJ2-3, with 7 bases matching TRBD2. V trimming: 8 bases; J trimming: 2 bases; junction bases outside the gene matches: 4. Germline V gene sequence: CDR1 SNHLY, CDR2 FYNNEI. There are 13 residues in the CDR3. CDR3 in amino acids: CASGGGNTDTQYF. CDR3 nucleotides: TGTGCCAGCGGGGGGGGTAACACAGATACGCAGTATTTT.

This clonotype has a count of ten or more. V gene TRBV12-3 or TRBV12-4 combines with J gene TRBJ1-5; TRBD1 agrees at 10 bases. CDR3 size: 15 residues. The trim removed 6 bases at V and 7 bases at J, leaving 9 bases unmatched. CDR3 amino acids: CASSLAGTGDQPQHF. In DNA, the CDR3 is TGTGCCAGCAGCCTCGCCGGGACAGGGGACCAGCCCCAGCATTTT.

At least ten counts were recorded for this clonotype. CDR3 sequence: CASRDRGEQYF. The CDR3 region has the DNA TGTGCCAGCCGGGACAGGGGCGAGCAGTACTTC. The chain uses TRBV2 and TRBJ2-7, with 10 positions matching TRBD1. V shed 8 bases and J 6 bases; nucleotides not matched to a gene: 1. The germline CDR1 and CDR2 sequences are SNHLY and FYNNEI. This CDR3 spans 11 amino acids.

The chain joins TRBV5-1 to TRBJ1-3; TRBD1 matches 9 bases. The CDR3 loop spans 19 amino acids. V shed 4 bases, J shed 0 bases, and the junction held 14 bases outside the gene matches. Germline-derived CDR1 and CDR2 are SGHRS and YFSETQ. The CDR3 coding sequence is TGCGCCAGCAGCCCGTACCCCACAGGGGGCCAGAGCTCTGGAAACACCATATATTTT. It codes for CASSPYPTGGQSSGNTIYF.

Concerning this clonotype itself: At one end, the junction sequence differs from germline, possibly due to a read error. This chain links TRBV24-1 with TRBJ2-1; tentatively, D is TRBD2 (6 bases). CDR3 size: 14 residues. Germline lookup yields CDR1 KGHDR and CDR2 SFDVKD. CDR3 loop: CASSFVVGGNEQFF. The CDR3 coding sequence is TGTGCCAGCAGTTTCGTGGTCGGGGGAAATGAGCAGTTCTTC.

This clonotype came up many times. This chain joins TRBV20-1 and TRBJ2-6; 7 bases are shared with TRBD1. The trim removed 5 bases at V and 0 bases at J, leaving 7 bases unmatched. Germline values: CDR1 DFQATT, CDR2 SNEGSKA (reference sequence). CDR3 length: 16 amino acids. The CDR3 spells CSASGQSGSGANVLTF. The DNA of the CDR3 is TGCAGTGCTTCGGGACAGTCAGGCTCTGGGGCCAACGTCCTGACTTTC.

This clonotype was detected a few times. The rearrangement uses TRBV19 and TRBJ2-1; 7 nucleotides align to TRBD2. Germline V gives CDR1 LNHDA, CDR2 SQIVND (reference sequence). The CDR3 spans 13 residues. V shed 9 bases and J 9 bases; nucleotides not matched to a gene: 11. The CDR3 spells CASSWAGAGEQFF. CDR3 coding DNA: TGTGCCAGCTCCTGGGCGGGAGCTGGTGAGCAGTTCTTC.

This clonotype was detected many times. The V gene is TRBV2, the J gene TRBJ2-7; TRBD1 might be the D (6 bases). The ends were cut back, 4 bases at V and 3 bases at J, with 7 bases in the middle. The germline V gene encodes CDR1 SNHLY and CDR2 FYNNEI. The CDR3 contains 12 residues. The CDR3 loop reads CASSVQGYEQYF. CDR3 DNA: TGTGCCAGCAGTGTACAGGGCTACGAGCAGTACTTC.

The chain links TRBV20-1 to TRBJ2-2; 7 bases are shared with TRBD2. Germline assignment: CDR1 DFQATT and CDR2 SNEGSKA (reference sequence). This CDR3 spans 17 amino acids. The ends lost 5 bases at V and 5 bases at J; junction bases unmatched: 17. The CDR3 reads CSADPTLGGRGTGELFF. The CDR3 DNA follows: TGCAGTGCTGACCCAACTTTAGGCGGGAGAGGGACCGGGGAGCTGTTTTTT.

This clonotype was observed at least ten times. This sequence joins TRBV28 and TRBJ1-3; TRBD1 aligns across 9 bases. Trimming took 5 bases from V and 2 from J; bases not matched to a gene: 7. The germline V gene has CDR1 MDHEN and CDR2 SYDVKM. The CDR3 runs to 16 residues. The CDR3 loop is CASSKDRGEAGNTIYF. Here the CDR3 DNA reads TGTGCCAGCAGTAAGGACAGGGGAGAGGCTGGAAACACCATATATTTT.

This clonotype was seen ten or more times. The chain has TRBV2 and TRBJ2-5; 13 bases are shared with TRBD2. The CDR3 runs 16 residues. Germline V CDR1 and CDR2: SNHLY, FYNNEI. V shed 6 bases, J shed 3 bases, and the junction held 7 bases outside the gene matches. The CDR3 reads CASRAGLAGTKETQYF. The DNA of the CDR3 is TGTGCCAGCAGAGCGGGACTAGCGGGAACCAAAGAGACCCAGTACTTC.

This clonotype was seen a handful of times. This chain joins TRBV6-1 and TRBJ2-7; TRBD2 might be the D (5 bases). V shed 0 bases and J shed 7 bases, with 16 bases lying between them. The CDR3 runs to 15 residues. The germline V gene has CDR1 MNHNS and CDR2 SASEGT. DNA of the CDR3: TGTGCCAGCAGTGAAGCTGGCAGGAGGCTGGAGGAGCAGTACTTC. Translated: CASSEAGRRLEEQYF.

This clonotype was found many times. The gene calls are TRBV11-2 and TRBJ2-7, with a weak D call TRBD2 (5 bases). Per germline, CDR1 SGHAT and CDR2 FQNNGV. This CDR3 is 14 amino acids long. Deletions cut 5 bases from V and 4 bases from J, with 15 bases between. CDR3 loop: CASSAYMGEYEQYF. The CDR3 DNA follows: TGTGCCAGCAGCGCCTACATGGGAGAGTACGAGCAGTACTTC.

Many counts were recorded for this clonotype. The V gene is TRBV12-3 or TRBV12-4, the J gene TRBJ2-1; the D call may be TRBD1 or TRBD2 (5 bases each). CDR3 length: 13 residues. Trimming removed 3 bases from V and 9 bases from J, with 12 bases in between. In DNA form, the CDR3 reads TGTGCCAGCAGTTTGGGGCTAGCTACTGAGCAGTTCTTC. Protein sequence: CASSLGLATEQFF.

This rearrangement joins TRBV11-2 to TRBJ2-6; 9 bases match TRBD1. This CDR3 comprises 15 residues. V trimming: 3 bases; J trimming: 8 bases; junction bases outside the gene matches: 5. Germline V gene sequence: CDR1 SGHAT, CDR2 FQNNGV. The DNA for the CDR3 is TGTGCCAGCAGCTTGGGGGGACAGGGTACCAACGTCCTGACTTTC. Its protein product is CASSLGGQGTNVLTF.

The chain has TRBV9 and TRBJ1-3; weak D call: TRBD1 (5 bases). This CDR3 is 16 amino acids long. Trimming took off 3 bases at V and 0 bases at J, with 13 bases between the two ends. Germline V lookup: CDR1 SGDLS, CDR2 YYNGEE. DNA for the CDR3: TGTGCCAGCAGCGGCGAAGGGGCCTACTCTGGAAACACCATATATTTT. This translates into CASSGEGAYSGNTIYF. Supplemented by reference TRBV9 and TRBJ1-3, the full variable domain reads DSGVTQTPKHLITATGQRVTLRCSPRSGDLSVYWYQQSLDQGLQFLIQYYNGEERAKGNILERFSAQQFPDLHSELNLSSLELGDSALYFCASSGEGAYSGNTIYFGEGSWLTVV.